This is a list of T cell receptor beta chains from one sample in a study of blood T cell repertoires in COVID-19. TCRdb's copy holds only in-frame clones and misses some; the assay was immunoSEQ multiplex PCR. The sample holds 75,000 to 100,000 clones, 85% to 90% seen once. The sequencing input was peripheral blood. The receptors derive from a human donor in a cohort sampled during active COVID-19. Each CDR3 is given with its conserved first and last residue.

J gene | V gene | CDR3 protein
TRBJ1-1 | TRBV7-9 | CASSPDTEAFF
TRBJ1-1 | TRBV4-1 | CASSPVFPTGFFSPVPEAFF
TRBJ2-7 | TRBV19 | CASSRHHQGERYEQYF
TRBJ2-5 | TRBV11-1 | CASSSSAGDLQETQYF
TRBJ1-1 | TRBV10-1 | CASSDQGLTEAFF
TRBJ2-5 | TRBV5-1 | CASSFGTSGEETQYF
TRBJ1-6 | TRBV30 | CAGSGTGNNSPLHF
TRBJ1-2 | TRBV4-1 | CASSLDNLGRGYTF
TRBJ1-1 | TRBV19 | CASSARDRLNTEAFF
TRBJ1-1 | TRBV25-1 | CASIGRGRLTEAFF
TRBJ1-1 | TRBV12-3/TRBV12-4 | CASRLTGSRGAFF
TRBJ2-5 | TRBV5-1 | CASSPTPQETQYF
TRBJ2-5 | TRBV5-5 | CASSSTGQGGTQYF
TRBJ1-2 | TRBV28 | CASSLFSYGYTF
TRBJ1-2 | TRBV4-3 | CASSQGQGAGYGYTF
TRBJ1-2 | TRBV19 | CATGLYGYTF
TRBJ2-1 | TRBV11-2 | CASSTGLFSYNEQFF